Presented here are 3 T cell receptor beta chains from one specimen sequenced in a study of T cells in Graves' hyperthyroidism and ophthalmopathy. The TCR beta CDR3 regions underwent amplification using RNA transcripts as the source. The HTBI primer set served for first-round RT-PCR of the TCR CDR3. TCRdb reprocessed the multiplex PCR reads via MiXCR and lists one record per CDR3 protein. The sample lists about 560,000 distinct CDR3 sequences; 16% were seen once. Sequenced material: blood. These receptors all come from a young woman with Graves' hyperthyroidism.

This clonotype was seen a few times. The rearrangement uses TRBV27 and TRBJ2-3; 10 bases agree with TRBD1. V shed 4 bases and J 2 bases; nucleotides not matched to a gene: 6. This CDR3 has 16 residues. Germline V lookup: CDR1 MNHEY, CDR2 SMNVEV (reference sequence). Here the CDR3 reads CASSSRQGAFTDTQYF. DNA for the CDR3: TGTGCCAGCAGTTCCAGACAGGGGGCTTTCACAGATACGCAGTATTTT.

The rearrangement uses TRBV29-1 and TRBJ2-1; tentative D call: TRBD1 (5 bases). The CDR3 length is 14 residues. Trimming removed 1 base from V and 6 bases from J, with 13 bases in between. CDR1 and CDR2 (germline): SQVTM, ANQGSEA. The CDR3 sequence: CSVEVGARGNEQFF. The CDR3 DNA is TGCAGCGTTGAAGTAGGGGCCAGAGGCAATGAGCAGTTCTTC.

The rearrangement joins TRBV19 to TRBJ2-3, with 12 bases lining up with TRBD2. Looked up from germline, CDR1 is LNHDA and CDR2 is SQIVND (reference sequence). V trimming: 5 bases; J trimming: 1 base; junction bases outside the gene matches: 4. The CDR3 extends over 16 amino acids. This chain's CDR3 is CASSLTSGSGTDTQYF. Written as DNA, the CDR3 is TGTGCCAGTAGTTTGACTAGCGGGAGTGGCACAGATACGCAGTATTTT.